This T cell receptor beta chain was observed in a study of neurological immune-mediated disorders. Regarding the study as a whole: The repertoires of 18 of 34 multiple sclerosis patients were placed by phylogenetic grouping in a single related-CDR3 cluster, which may be a signature. Expansion of TCR clones was greatest in HTLV-1-associated myelopathy and smallest in multiple sclerosis, where it fell below that of healthy controls. Expanded clones shared no CDR3 amino acid sequences across subjects, suggesting private repertoires in all groups.

As for time point: longitudinal time-point 2. CDR3 length: 15 amino acids. TCRdb re-analysed the 5' RACE reads in MiXCR, keeping a single row per CDR3 protein. The data show about 80,000 distinct CDR3 sequences, with 5% to 6.5% seen just once and approximately 7.9% held by the top ten. Ten or more counts support this clonotype. Antigen unknown. The rearrangement joins TRBV21-1 to TRBJ1-5; the table's D call, TRBD1, has no DNA check behind it. TRBV21-1 counts as a pseudogene. The specimen sequenced was PBMCs. This receptor was taken from a woman in her sixties with multiple sclerosis. In DNA form, the CDR3 reads TGTGCCAGCAGCCCCCCCGGGACACCAAATCAGCCCCAGCATTTT. This codes for CASSPPGTPNQPQHF.